One sample yielded the 21 T cell receptor beta chains listed below, sequenced in a study of control samples from healthy donors and cancer patients. Libraries were prepared by immunoSEQ multiplex PCR; TCRdb keeps only in-frame clonotypes and omits some of them. Altogether around 74,000 clones are present, 85% to 95% being singletons, with the ten largest covering about 5.6%. Sequencing was performed on blood. Every receptor here comes from a woman aged 60-75 years in good health.

The gene calls are TRBV28 and TRBJ1-2, with 10 bases fitting TRBD1. The germline V gene has CDR1 MDHEN and CDR2 SYDVKM. Unmatched junction bases numbered 11, after V lost 2 bases and J lost 8 bases. The CDR3 length is 16 residues. CDR3 region: CASSLGTGVFGGGYTF. CDR3 bases: TGTGCCAGCAGTTTAGGGACAGGGGTTTTTGGTGGGGGCTACACCTTC.

This clone has a handful of counts. The J gene is TRBJ1-2, the V gene TRBV19; D remains unclear. Germline V gene sequence: CDR1 LNHDA, CDR2 SQIVND (reference sequence). The CDR3 sequence is 12 residues long. V lost 5 bases and J 0 bases, leaving 4 bases between the germline ends. The CDR3 DNA is TGTGCCAGTAGTGAATCTAACTATGGCTACACCTTC. The encoded protein is CASSESNYGYTF.

The chain combines TRBV7-9 with TRBJ1-6, with no clear D. V was trimmed by 5 bases and J by 7 bases, leaving 18 bases between them. Germline loops: CDR1 SEHNR, CDR2 FQNEAQ (reference sequence). The CDR3 has 16 residues. CDR3 sequence (DNA): TGTGCCAGCAGCGACCGTATTAGTGGGCAAAATTCACCCCTCCACTTT. Translating gives CASSDRISGQNSPLHF.

A few counts support this clone. The CDR3 here is CASSKRDTNTEAFF. For the CDR3, the DNA is TGTGCCAGCAGCAAGAGGGACACGAACACTGAAGCTTTCTTT. The J gene is TRBJ1-1, the V gene TRBV7-9, with D possibly being TRBD1 (6 bases). Germline assignment: CDR1 SEHNR and CDR2 FQNEAQ (reference sequence). CDR3 length: 14 residues. The germline V and J ends were trimmed by 5 bases and 1 base, with 11 bases remaining between them. Based on the CDR3 plus reference TRBV7-9 and TRBJ1-1, the full variable domain is DTGVSQNPRHKITKRGQNVTFRCDPISEHNRLYWYRQTLGQGPEFLTYFQNEAQLEKSRLLSDRFSAERPKGSFSTLEIQRTEQGDSAMYLCASSKRDTNTEAFFGQGTRLTVV.

The chain links TRBV19 to TRBJ2-1; D remains unclear. The CDR3 covers 16 residues. Per germline, CDR1 LNHDA and CDR2 SQIVND (reference sequence). V was pared by 7 bases and J by 0 bases, with 16 bases between. The CDR3 coding sequence is TGTGCCAGTACTGAACACACTTACAGCTCCTACAATGAGCAGTTCTTC. This sequence encodes CASTEHTYSSYNEQFF.

V is TRBV28 and J is TRBJ1-5; 9 bases are a match to TRBD1. Trimming at V came to 5 bases and at J to 7 bases, leaving 3 bases not matched to a gene. This CDR3 has 13 residues. The germline V gene has CDR1 MDHEN and CDR2 SYDVKM. The DNA for the CDR3 is TGTGCCAGCAGTACAGGGGGCTGGCAGCCCCAGCATTTT. Protein product: CASSTGGWQPQHF. The entire variable domain, with the rest obtained from reference TRBV28 and TRBJ1-5, is as follows: DVKVTQSSRYLVKRTGEKVFLECVQDMDHENMFWYRQDPGLGLRLIYFSYDVKMKEKGDIPEGYSVSREKKERFSLILESASTNQTSMYLCASSTGGWQPQHFGDGTRLSIL.

The chain has TRBV28 and TRBJ2-1; tentatively, D is TRBD1 (6 bases). Trimming pared 4 bases from V and 0 bases from J, leaving 13 bases between. Germline-derived CDR1 and CDR2 are MDHEN and SYDVKM. The CDR3 contains 16 residues. CDR3 loop: CASSSAQGHSYNEQFF. CDR3 sequence (DNA): TGTGCCAGCAGTTCGGCACAGGGACACTCCTACAATGAGCAGTTCTTC.

This chain uses TRBV5-1 with TRBJ1-1; TRBD1 aligns across 11 bases. V dropped 0 bases and J dropped 4; count of bases not matched to a gene: 5. Germline V CDR1 and CDR2: SGHRS, YFSETQ. CDR3 size: 16 residues. The CDR3 region has the DNA TGCGCCAGCAGCTTGGGGACAGGGGGCTTTAGCACTGAAGCTTTCTTT. Translating it yields CASSLGTGGFSTEAFF.

J is TRBJ2-1 and V is TRBV5-1; 7 bases match TRBD1. The CDR3 runs to 15 residues. The J segment lost 8 bases and the V segment lost 3 bases, leaving 11 bases of the junction unmatched. Germline V gene lookup returns CDR1 SGHRS and CDR2 YFSETQ. The CDR3 DNA is TGCGCCAGCAGCTCGCAGGGGGTAATTGTCGATGAGCAGTTCTTC. Translating gives CASSSQGVIVDEQFF.

The chain recombines TRBV12-3 or TRBV12-4 with TRBJ1-4, with D perhaps matching TRBD1 (5 bases). The V end was cut by 5 bases, the J end by 11 bases, with 12 bases between. CDR3 size: 12 residues. The DNA for the CDR3 is TGTGCCAGCAGTCGGGACCGCGGGAAACTGTTTTTT. Its translation is CASSRDRGKLFF.

The chain is built from TRBV6-1 and TRBJ1-4; D gene unclear. V was trimmed by 2 bases and J by 4 bases, leaving 14 bases between them. CDR3 length: 16 amino acids. The germline gives CDR1 MNHNS, CDR2 SASEGT. CDR3 amino acids: CASSESGADLNEKLFF. CDR3 nucleotides: TGTGCCAGCAGTGAATCGGGCGCCGACCTTAATGAAAAACTGTTTTTT.

The chain recombines TRBV5-1 with TRBJ2-2, with D hard to call. The CDR3 is 14 amino acids. The germline V and J ends were trimmed by 0 bases and 6 bases, with 9 bases remaining between them. The germline gives CDR1 SGHRS, CDR2 YFSETQ. CDR3 DNA sequence: TGCGCCAGCAGCTTGGGAATAGTCGCCGGGGAGCTGTTTTTT. It yields the protein CASSLGIVAGELFF.

V gene TRBV15 combines with J gene TRBJ2-7; 10 nucleotides line up with TRBD1. V was clipped by 5 bases and J by 2 bases; unmatched bases: 6. The CDR3 is made up of 15 amino acids. Germline CDR1 reads LNHNV; CDR2 reads YYDKDF (reference sequence). DNA for the CDR3: TGTGCCACCAGCGGGGGACAGGGGTCGACCTACGAGCAGTACTTC. This encodes CATSGGQGSTYEQYF.

The chain recombines TRBV24-1 with TRBJ1-2, with 9 bases lining up with TRBD1. With V trimmed by 4 bases and J by 3 bases, 5 bases remained unmatched. Germline CDR1 is KGHDR and CDR2 is SFDVKD. The CDR3 covers 15 residues. CDR3 residues: CATSDGTGRHYGYTF. Here the CDR3 DNA reads TGTGCCACCAGTGACGGGACAGGGCGACACTATGGCTACACCTTC.

The V and J genes are TRBV28 and TRBJ1-4; D is unclear. CDR3 size: 14 residues. Germline loops: CDR1 MDHEN, CDR2 SYDVKM. Between the trimmed V and J ends, which lost 6 bases and 7 bases, there was a span of 15 bases. The CDR3 region has the DNA TGTGCCAGCAGCCAAACTGTAGGAGGTGAAAAACTGTTTTTT. Protein: CASSQTVGGEKLFF.

The gene calls are TRBV7-9 and TRBJ1-2, with D perhaps matching TRBD1 (5 bases). This CDR3 is built from 14 residues. Germline assignment: CDR1 SEHNR and CDR2 FQNEAQ (reference sequence). With 3 bases removed from V and 2 bases from J, the gap between germline ends came to 10 bases. The CDR3, as DNA: TGTGCCAGCAGCTTTGCTTCAGGGAACTATGGCTACACCTTC. Protein product: CASSFASGNYGYTF.

The genes are TRBV6-6 and TRBJ1-1; D gene ambiguous. Germline assignment: CDR1 MNHNY and CDR2 SVGAGI (reference sequence). This CDR3 has 14 amino acids. Trimming shortened V by 0 bases and J by 1 base, and 6 bases separated the two germline ends. CDR3 loop: CASSYSRGNTEAFF. The DNA of the CDR3 is TGTGCCAGCAGTTACTCGCGAGGGAACACTGAAGCTTTCTTT.

The V gene is TRBV27, the J gene TRBJ1-2; no clear D gene. The V and J ends lost 2 bases and 6 bases respectively, with 10 bases between them. CDR1 and CDR2 (germline): MNHEY, SMNVEV (reference sequence). The CDR3 is 13 amino acids. The CDR3 spells CASSLNPFDGYTF. For the CDR3, the DNA is TGTGCCAGCAGTTTAAATCCCTTTGATGGCTACACCTTC.

The chain is built from TRBV7-9 and TRBJ2-6, with D unclear. V shed 2 bases and J shed 0 bases, with 5 bases lying between them. Germline V lookup: CDR1 SEHNR, CDR2 FQNEAQ (reference sequence). This CDR3 has 15 residues. This CDR3 reads CASSLWGSGANVLTF. CDR3 DNA sequence: TGTGCCAGCAGCTTATGGGGCTCTGGGGCCAACGTCCTGACTTTC.

The rearrangement uses TRBV28 and TRBJ2-5; 7 bases are a match to TRBD1. J lost 5 bases, V lost 6 bases, and 6 bases had no gene match. Germline lookup yields CDR1 MDHEN and CDR2 SYDVKM. This CDR3 has 13 amino acids. This CDR3 reads CASSPGQRETQYF. CDR3 DNA: TGTGCCAGCAGCCCGGGACAGCGGGAGACCCAGTACTTC.

This chain links TRBV19 with TRBJ2-5, with 7 bases matching TRBD2. This CDR3 region has 12 residues. Trimming cost V 5 bases and J 9 bases; bases outside gene matches: 6. Germline assignment: CDR1 LNHDA and CDR2 SQIVND (reference sequence). In nucleotides, the CDR3 is TGTGCCAGTAGTGAGACTAGCAGGGCCCAGTACTTC. Residues: CASSETSRAQYF.